This T cell receptor (beta chain) was sequenced during a study of control samples from healthy donors and cancer patients (dated by TCRdb to about 2020). Library preparation was by the immunoSEQ multiplex PCR assay. The table comes from immuneACCESS by way of TCRdb, which keeps in-frame sequences with V and J called. Part of the clones is missing from these tables; in studies checked, under half for an unresolved V gene and the rest for unknown reasons. This sample comprises a few hundred thousand clones, 90% of them detected only once. Around 6.5% of the sample is in the top ten clones. Taken from cysteine to phenylalanine, the CDR3 has 15 residues. The sequence is cut down to CDR3 DNA, 45 bases in frame from base 1. V is pruned by 3 bases and J by 6 bases, leaving 4 bases of the junction without a gene match. From a lookup of the germline V gene, CDR1 and CDR2 are LGHNA and YSLEER. A remark on this clone: The clone's antigen remains unknown. Base quality data are lacking; no much larger clone is found one base away.

Specimen: PBMCs. This TCR was recovered from a middle-aged man with head and neck cancer. Here the chain combines TRBV4-3 and TRBJ2-1, and 11 junctional nucleotides match TRBD1. The nucleotides read TGCGCCAGCAGCCAGGAGGGACAGGGGGTCAATGAGCAGTTCTTC. Protein translation: CASSQEGQGVNEQFF.